This T cell receptor (beta chain) was identified in a study of blood T cell repertoires in COVID-19. About the research overall: Specimens from acute and convalescent COVID-19 originated in the United States, Italy and Spain.

CDR3 size: 16 residues. Losses at the gene ends were 3 bases for V and 0 bases for J; bases not matched to a gene: 7. The germline gives CDR1 LNHNV, CDR2 YYDKDF (reference sequence). Assay: immunoSEQ multiplex PCR; the TCRdb copy retains only in-frame clones and omits some. The sample holds more than 25,000 clones, around nine tenths seen once. The receptor's source is a man between 65 and 85 years old with active or convalescent COVID-19. Source material: peripheral blood. The chain uses TRBV15 and TRBJ2-5; 7 bases map to TRBD1. Here the CDR3 DNA reads TGTGCCACCAGCAGCGGGACAGCACTAAACCAAGAGACCCAGTACTTC. This gives the protein CATSSGTALNQETQYF.